This T cell receptor (beta chain) is from a study of T cell responses to AZD1222 COVID-19 vaccine. Points from the study as a whole: Vaccine-related CD4 TCRs covered spike, predominating at 160-218 and 743-854. Females made up more of the donors, who were largely white British, and clonal diversity may have come out too low. All repertoire sampling was performed exclusively after the peak T cell response.

The table came from immunoSEQ multiplex PCR; TCRdb's copy has only in-frame clones and leaves some out. The repertoire holds about 120,000 clones, roughly 80% seen once, with about 9% in the top ten. CDR1 is LNHDA, CDR2 SQIVND, per germline (reference sequence). This CDR3 region has 17 residues. V was cut by 6 bases and J by 0 bases, with 18 bases left in between. With regard to this clone: The antigen is undetermined.

V usage is TRBV19 and J usage is TRBJ1-5, with D possibly TRBD1 on 5 matching bases. This sample comprised peripheral blood, obtained on day 0 of AZD1222 vaccination. The origin of this receptor is an adult in good health. In DNA, the CDR3 is TGTGCCAGTAGCAACCACCGAGACAGCTATAGCAATCAGCCCCAGCATTTT. Protein sequence: CASSNHRDSYSNQPQHF.